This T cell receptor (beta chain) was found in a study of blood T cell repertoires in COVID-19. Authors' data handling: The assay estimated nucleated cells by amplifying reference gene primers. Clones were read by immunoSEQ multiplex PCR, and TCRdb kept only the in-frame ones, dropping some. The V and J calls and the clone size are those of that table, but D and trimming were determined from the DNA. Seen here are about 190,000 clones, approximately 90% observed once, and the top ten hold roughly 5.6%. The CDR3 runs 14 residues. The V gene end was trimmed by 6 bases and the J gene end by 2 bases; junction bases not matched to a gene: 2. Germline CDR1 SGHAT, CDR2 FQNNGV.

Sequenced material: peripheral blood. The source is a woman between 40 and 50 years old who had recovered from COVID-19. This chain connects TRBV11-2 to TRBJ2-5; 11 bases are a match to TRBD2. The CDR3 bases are TGTGCCAGCAGACTAGCGGGAGTACAAGAGACCCAGTACTTC. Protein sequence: CASRLAGVQETQYF.